This entry lists 22 T cell receptor beta chains sequenced from one sample in a study of T cell responses to AZD1222 COVID-19 vaccine. This table comes from immunoSEQ multiplex PCR, and its TCRdb copy is limited to in-frame clones, with some not included. The sample has about 56,000 clones, 65% to 90% seen once; the top ten hold 6.9%. This sample comprised peripheral blood, obtained 28 days after the second AZD1222 dose. These receptors originate from an adult who received the AZD1222 COVID-19 vaccine.

This rearrangement joins TRBV15 to TRBJ1-5, with 7 bases that match TRBD1. Trimming took 0 bases from V and 5 from J; bases not matched to a gene: 4. This CDR3 region has 15 residues. Germline CDR1 LNHNV, CDR2 YYDKDF (reference sequence). The CDR3 DNA sequence: TGTGCCACCAGCAGAGAGAACAGGGGAGATCAGCCCCAGCATTTT. It specifies CATSRENRGDQPQHF.

This rearrangement joins TRBV2 to TRBJ2-7, with 7 bases identical to TRBD2. The germline gives CDR1 SNHLY, CDR2 FYNNEI. V dropped 8 bases and J dropped 12; count of bases not matched to a gene: 13. The CDR3 spans 12 residues. The CDR3 reads CASVGGTELGYF. CDR3 nucleotide sequence: TGTGCCAGCGTCGGGGGGACGGAATTGGGGTACTTC.

CDR3 sequence reads: CASSLSGGKKTQYF. The CDR3 nucleotides read TGTGCCAGCAGCTTAAGCGGGGGGAAGAAGACCCAGTACTTC. The genes are TRBV7-6 and TRBJ2-5; 9 bases match TRBD2. The CDR3 is made up of 14 amino acids. The V gene's germline CDR1 is SGHVS and CDR2 FNYEAQ. V dropped 2 bases and J dropped 6; count of bases not matched to a gene: 4.

The chain carries TRBV5-1 and TRBJ2-5; the D call may be TRBD1 or TRBD2 (5 bases each). The germline V gene has CDR1 SGHRS and CDR2 YFSETQ. The ends were cut back, 4 bases at V and 1 base at J, with 8 bases in the middle. The CDR3 loop spans 13 amino acids. The CDR3 loop reads CASSRDGQETQYF. In DNA, the CDR3 is TGCGCCAGCAGCCGGGACGGCCAAGAGACCCAGTACTTC.

The rearrangement links TRBV5-1 to TRBJ2-6; D not certain. Germline CDR1 SGHRS, CDR2 YFSETQ. The CDR3 has 16 residues. Trimming removed 7 bases at V and 0 bases at J, with 14 bases between. CDR3: CASGGQVTSGANVLTF. Written as DNA, the CDR3 is TGCGCCAGCGGTGGGCAGGTGACCTCTGGGGCCAACGTCCTGACTTTC.

The chain links TRBV15 to TRBJ2-5; no clear D. Germline lookup yields CDR1 LNHNV and CDR2 YYDKDF (reference sequence). V was pared by 0 bases and J by 4 bases, with 3 bases between. There are 12 residues in the CDR3. CDR3 sequence (DNA): TGTGCCACCAGCAGAGATCGAGAGACCCAGTACTTC. It translates to CATSRDRETQYF. Drawing the rest from reference TRBV15 and TRBJ2-5, the complete variable domain is DAMVIQNPRYQVTQFGKPVTLSCSQTLNHNVMYWYQQKSSQAPKLLFHYYDKDFNNEADTPDNFQSRRPNTSFCFLDIRSPGLGDTAMYLCATSRDRETQYFGPGTRLLVL.

The chain carries TRBV7-2 and TRBJ2-7; possibly TRBD2 for D (6 bases). The CDR3 is 16 amino acids. Trimming pared 4 bases from V and 0 bases from J, leaving 16 bases between. Germline lookup yields CDR1 SGHTA and CDR2 FQGNSA. CDR3 bases: TGTGCCAGCAGCTCCCTCGGGGCGGGGCTCTCCTACGAGCAGTACTTC. This gives the protein CASSSLGAGLSYEQYF. Together with reference TRBV7-2 and TRBJ2-7, the CDR3 gives the full variable domain: GAGVSQSPSNKVTEKGKDVELRCDPISGHTALYWYRQSLGQGLEFLIYFQGNSAPDKSGLPSDRFSAERTGGSVSTLTIQRTQQEDSAVYLCASSSLGAGLSYEQYFGPGTRLTVT.

The chain recombines TRBV12-3 or TRBV12-4 with TRBJ2-7; D uncertain. The CDR3 length is 13 residues. Trimming removed 1 base from V and 3 bases from J, with 7 bases in between. The DNA of the CDR3 is TGTGCCAGCAGTTTAGGGCAGGACTACGAGCAGTACTTC. This gives the protein CASSLGQDYEQYF.

This chain links TRBV27 with TRBJ1-5; D call uncertain. The CDR3 loop spans 12 amino acids. Germline V gene lookup returns CDR1 MNHEY and CDR2 SMNVEV (reference sequence). Trimming pared 3 bases from V and 9 bases from J, leaving 9 bases between. For the CDR3, the DNA is TGTGCCAGCAGTTTGTGGAAGGGGCCCCAGCATTTT. It specifies CASSLWKGPQHF.

V and J are TRBV5-1 and TRBJ2-7, with D possibly matching TRBD1 (6 bases). CDR1 is SGHRS, CDR2 YFSETQ, per germline. Trimming took 4 bases from V and 5 from J, leaving 16 bases between them. The CDR3 is made up of 14 amino acids. Here the CDR3 reads CASSVRDIRDEQYF. CDR3 nucleotide sequence: TGCGCCAGCAGCGTCCGGGACATACGGGACGAGCAGTACTTC. The variable domain in full, completed from reference TRBV5-1 and TRBJ2-7, reads KAGVTQTPRYLIKTRGQQVTLSCSPISGHRSVSWYQQTPGQGLQFLFEYFSETQRNKGNFPGRFSGRQFSNSRSEMNVSTLELGDSALYLCASSVRDIRDEQYFGPGTRLTVT.

This chain uses TRBV6-5 with TRBJ2-7, with 7 bases matching TRBD1. CDR1 and CDR2 from the germline V gene are MNHEY and SVGAGI. The CDR3 covers 12 residues. Losses at the gene ends were 4 bases for V and 6 bases for J; bases not matched to a gene: 3. As DNA, the CDR3 is TGTGCCAGCAGTTCCGACAGGGCCGAGCAGTACTTC. Protein product: CASSSDRAEQYF.

This clone was picked up one time. CDR3 DNA: TGTGCCAGCAGCTTGGGAGGGATCTCTGGAAACACCATATATTTT. Translation gives CASSLGGISGNTIYF. V usage is TRBV5-6 and J usage is TRBJ1-3; D is unresolved. The CDR3 has 15 residues. Trimming left V 0 bases short and J 0 bases short, with 7 bases between. Germline V gene data show CDR1 as SGHDT and CDR2 as YYEEEE.

This clone was counted once. V and J are TRBV5-4 and TRBJ1-6; D is possibly TRBD1 (5 bases). The CDR3 loop spans 15 amino acids. The germline CDR1 and CDR2 sequences are SGHNT and YYREEE (reference sequence). Trimming left V 4 bases short and J 6 bases short, with 14 bases between. The CDR3 nucleotides are TGTGCCAGCAGCCGAAAGACTGGGGGTAATTCACCCCTCCACTTT. The encoded protein is CASSRKTGGNSPLHF.

The chain employs TRBV30 and TRBJ2-7, with TRBD1 matching over 7 bases. In germline, CDR1 is GTSNPN, CDR2 SVGIG (reference sequence). CDR3 length: 12 residues. V was pared by 8 bases and J by 3 bases, with 7 bases of the junction left unmatched. The CDR3 nucleotides read TGTGCCGGAAGAACAGGGGTCTACGAGCAGTACTTC. It encodes CAGRTGVYEQYF.

This sequence joins TRBV11-1 and TRBJ1-5, with unresolved D. The CDR3 has 13 residues. Trimming cost V 5 bases and J 4 bases, with 9 bases left between them. Germline V gene data show CDR1 as SGHAT and CDR2 as FQDESV (reference sequence). Here the CDR3 reads CASSAGGNQPQHF. The CDR3 DNA is TGTGCCAGCAGCGCCGGTGGGAATCAGCCCCAGCATTTT.

This clone appeared a few times. This rearrangement joins TRBV19 to TRBJ1-5, with a tentative D call TRBD1 (6 bases). Looked up from germline, CDR1 is LNHDA and CDR2 is SQIVND (reference sequence). The CDR3 is made up of 15 amino acids. Trimming took off 6 bases at V and 2 bases at J, with 14 bases between the two ends. The chain's CDR3 is CASSTGLSGNQPQHF. In nucleotides, the CDR3 is TGTGCCAGTAGCACAGGGTTATCGGGCAATCAGCCCCAGCATTTT. Full variable domain (rest looked up from reference TRBV19 and TRBJ1-5): DGGITQSPKYLFRKEGQNVTLSCEQNLNHDAMYWYRQDPGQGLRLIYYSQIVNDFQKGDIAEGYSVSREKKESFPLTVTSAQKNPTAFYLCASSTGLSGNQPQHFGDGTRLSIL.

This clone was detected a few times. This chain connects TRBV7-2 to TRBJ2-7, with 7 bases lining up with TRBD2. Germline loops: CDR1 SGHTA, CDR2 FQGNSA. The length of the CDR3 is 15 residues. V shed 4 bases, J shed 3 bases, and the junction held 9 bases outside the gene matches. The CDR3 here is CASSSGGTNYYEQYF. CDR3 DNA sequence: TGTGCCAGCAGCTCTGGAGGGACTAACTACTACGAGCAGTACTTC.

The chain uses TRBV19 and TRBJ1-1; 8 bases are shared with TRBD1. The CDR3 consists of 13 residues. V was pared by 4 bases and J by 7 bases, with 5 bases of the junction left unmatched. Germline V gives CDR1 LNHDA, CDR2 SQIVND (reference sequence). The CDR3 loop is CASSTLQGGEAFF. In DNA form, the CDR3 reads TGTGCCAGTAGTACCCTACAGGGGGGTGAAGCTTTCTTT. The full variable domain, in which reference TRBV19 and TRBJ1-1 provide the parts outside the CDR3, is DGGITQSPKYLFRKEGQNVTLSCEQNLNHDAMYWYRQDPGQGLRLIYYSQIVNDFQKGDIAEGYSVSREKKESFPLTVTSAQKNPTAFYLCASSTLQGGEAFFGQGTRLTVV.

This clone was seen a single time. The rearrangement uses TRBV10-3 and TRBJ1-5, with 7 nucleotides matching TRBD1. Germline values: CDR1 ENHRY, CDR2 SYGVKD. CDR3 length: 14 amino acids. Trimming cost V 10 bases and J 3 bases; bases outside gene matches: 9. This chain's CDR3 is CANGRGGPNQPQHF. The CDR3, as DNA: TGTGCCAACGGGAGAGGGGGCCCCAATCAGCCCCAGCATTTT.

This clone appeared once. The V and J genes are TRBV10-3 and TRBJ2-7; 10 nucleotides match TRBD1. The CDR3 runs 15 residues. Germline CDR1 reads ENHRY; CDR2 reads SYGVKD. Trimming cost V 7 bases and J 5 bases; bases outside gene matches: 11. The CDR3: CAIKGLRQGAHEQYF. CDR3 sequence (DNA): TGTGCCATCAAGGGGTTGAGACAGGGGGCCCACGAGCAGTACTTC.

The rearrangement uses TRBV6-5 and TRBJ1-6; D remains unclear. The CDR3 spans 13 residues. Germline loops: CDR1 MNHEY, CDR2 SVGAGI. Trimming shortened V by 7 bases and J by 7 bases, and 11 bases separated the two germline ends. The CDR3 spells CASTLERNSPLHF. Here the CDR3 DNA reads TGTGCCAGCACCTTGGAGAGGAATTCACCCCTCCACTTT.

Only one count was recorded for this clone. The V call is TRBV5-4, the J call TRBJ1-2, with no clear D. The CDR3 runs to 14 residues. Trimming cost V 4 bases and J 5 bases, with 15 bases left between them. From germline, CDR1 is SGHNT and CDR2 YYREEE (reference sequence). This chain's CDR3 is CASSQPVGPYGYTF. The DNA of the CDR3 is TGTGCCAGCAGCCAACCAGTTGGTCCTTATGGCTACACCTTC. Filled out from reference TRBV5-4 and TRBJ1-2, the complete variable domain reads ETGVTQSPTHLIKTRGQQVTLRCSSQSGHNTVSWYQQALGQGPQFIFQYYREEENGRGNFPPRFSGLQFPNYSSELNVNALELDDSALYLCASSQPVGPYGYTFGSGTRLTVV.